The 2 T cell receptor beta chains presented below share a single source sample, sequenced in a study of T cells in localized non-small cell lung cancer. Some clones are missing from TCRdb's copy, which holds only in-frame ones; the method was immunoSEQ multiplex PCR. The data contain about 24,000 clones, roughly 88% of them seen just once; the ten biggest clones take up 9.4%. Sequences were derived from peripheral blood mononuclear cells, sampled before any cancer treatment. These receptors came from a woman aged 35-75 years with stage III lung adenocarcinoma.

The rearrangement uses TRBV27 and TRBJ2-7; either TRBD1 or TRBD2 may fit D (5 bases each). V lost 8 bases and J lost 2, with 13 bases in between. The germline V gene encodes CDR1 MNHEY and CDR2 SMNVEV (reference sequence). CDR3 length: 13 residues. CDR3 sequence reads: CASSSWGTYEQYF. The CDR3, as DNA: TGTGCCAGCTCCTCATGGGGGACCTACGAGCAGTACTTC.

V gene TRBV9 combines with J gene TRBJ2-7; the match to TRBD1 covers 10 bases. The CDR3 totals 16 residues. Trimming at V came to 3 bases and at J to 2 bases, leaving 8 bases not matched to a gene. The germline V gene encodes CDR1 SGDLS and CDR2 YYNGEE. CDR3 in DNA: TGTGCCAGCAGCGACCCTCCGGGACAGGGGACCTACGAGCAGTACTTC. This codes for CASSDPPGQGTYEQYF.